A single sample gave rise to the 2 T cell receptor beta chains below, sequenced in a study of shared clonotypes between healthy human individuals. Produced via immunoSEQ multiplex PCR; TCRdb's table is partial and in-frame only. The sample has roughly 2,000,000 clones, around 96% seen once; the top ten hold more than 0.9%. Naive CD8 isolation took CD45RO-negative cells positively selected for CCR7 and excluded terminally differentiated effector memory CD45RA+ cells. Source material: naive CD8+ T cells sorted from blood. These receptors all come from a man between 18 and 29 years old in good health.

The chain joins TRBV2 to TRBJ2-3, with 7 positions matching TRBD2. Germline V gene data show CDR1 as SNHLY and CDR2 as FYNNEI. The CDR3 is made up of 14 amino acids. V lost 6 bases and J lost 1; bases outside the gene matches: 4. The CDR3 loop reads CASSWLAGTDTQYF. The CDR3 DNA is TGTGCCAGCAGCTGGCTAGCGGGCACAGATACGCAGTATTTT. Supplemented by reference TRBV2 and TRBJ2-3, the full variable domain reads EPEVTQTPSHQVTQMGQEVILRCVPISNHLYFYWYRQILGQKVEFLVSFYNNEISEKSEIFDDQFSVERPDGSNFTLKIRSTKLEDSAMYFCASSWLAGTDTQYFGPGTRLTVL.

CDR3 sequence: CASSSLAGDSSYEQYF. As DNA, the CDR3 is TGTGCCAGCAGCTCACTAGCGGGGGATTCCTCCTACGAGCAGTACTTC. V gene TRBV13 combines with J gene TRBJ2-7; 11 nucleotides agree with TRBD2. V lost 4 bases, J lost 0 bases, and 5 bases stayed unmatched. The CDR3 has 16 amino acids. In germline, CDR1 is PRHDT, CDR2 FYEKMQ (reference sequence).